This T cell receptor beta chain derives from a study of T cell responses to AZD1222 COVID-19 vaccine. Study-level findings and limits: Elevations in Spike-specific TCR breadth and depth followed administration of two AZD1222 doses. It should be noted that donors were predominantly white British and more often female, and clonal diversity was possibly underestimated.

Profiled with immunoSEQ multiplex PCR; TCRdb holds only in-frame clones, not every one. The data show 140,000 to 150,000 clones, about 91% seen once. In the case of this clone: Antigen: not known.

The V end was cut by 0 bases, the J end by 4 bases, with 7 bases between. The germline gives CDR1 SGHDT, CDR2 YYEEEE. The CDR3 covers 13 residues. Sequenced here: peripheral blood, sampled on day 0 of AZD1222 vaccination. The gene calls are TRBV5-6 and TRBJ1-1; D is undetermined. The origin of this receptor is an adult in good health. CDR3 sequence: CASSLAGVTEAFF. The CDR3 DNA follows: TGTGCCAGCAGCTTGGCGGGTGTCACTGAAGCTTTCTTT.